A single sample gave rise to the 18 T cell receptor beta chains below, sequenced in a study of read filtering for tumor transcriptome and immune sequencing. The library was built from 400 to 500 ng RNA with molecular barcoded adaptors for alpha/delta and beta/gamma chains. One entry per CDR3 protein results from TCRdb running MiXCR on the reads. The table records over 80,000 distinct CDR3 sequences, roughly an eighth of them present only once. The specimen was a population of CD138-negative cells sorted from bone marrow. The receptors come from a donor at least 40 years old with multiple myeloma.

This clonotype has at least ten counts. V is TRBV24-1 and J is TRBJ2-5; D unclear. The length of the CDR3 is 13 residues. Looked up from germline, CDR1 is KGHDR and CDR2 is SFDVKD. Between the trimmed V and J ends, which lost 0 bases and 3 bases, there was a span of 4 bases. The CDR3 coding sequence is TGTGCCACCAGTGATTTGCTTGAAGAGACCCAGTACTTC. Translation gives CATSDLLEETQYF.

This clonotype was counted many times. The chain recombines TRBV7-9 with TRBJ2-2, with D hard to call. CDR1 and CDR2 from the germline V gene are SEHNR and FQNEAQ (reference sequence). The CDR3 loop spans 14 amino acids. V shed 6 bases and J shed 1 base, with 9 bases lying between them. In nucleotides, the CDR3 is TGTGCCAGCAGTTCGGCAGTGAACACCGGGGAGCTGTTTTTT. It translates to CASSSAVNTGELFF.

This clonotype came up a few times. One base away lies a much larger clone, so this may be a sequencing read error. V usage is TRBV2 and J usage is TRBJ2-1; 9 bases line up with TRBD2. From germline, CDR1 is SNHLY and CDR2 FYNNEI. The CDR3 is made up of 15 amino acids. CDR3 coding DNA: TGTGCCAGCGGTGAACGGGCGGGAGGGTTCGCTGAGCAGTTCTTC. Translated, it gives CASGERAGGFAEQFF.

A few counts support this clonotype. Since a much larger clone is just one base distant, this may be a read error. V and J are TRBV28 and TRBJ1-5; the match to TRBD1 covers 7 bases. This CDR3 spans 16 amino acids. Germline V gene lookup returns CDR1 MDHEN and CDR2 SYDVKM. This chain's CDR3 is CASSTAQGGYRQPQRF. As DNA, the CDR3 is TGTGCCAGCAGTACAGCCCAAGGGGGCTATCGTCAGCCCCAGCGTTTT.

As to this clonotype: One end of the junction does not line up with germline, which may come from a read error. CDR3 residues: CASSSLRDTQCF. The CDR3 DNA follows: TGTGCCAGCTCATCGTTGAGGGATACGCAGTGTTTT. This rearrangement joins TRBV18 to TRBJ2-3; possible D gene TRBD2, 5 bases. CDR3 size: 12 residues. Germline V gene sequence: CDR1 KGHSH, CDR2 LQKENI.

This clonotype was seen ten or more times. This chain connects TRBV11-2 to TRBJ2-2, with D possibly TRBD2 on 6 matching bases. This CDR3 comprises 15 residues. Trimming pared 5 bases from V and 4 bases from J, leaving 14 bases between. Per germline, CDR1 SGHAT and CDR2 FQNNGV. The CDR3 sequence is CASSALTGVTGELFF. CDR3 DNA sequence: TGTGCCAGCAGCGCGCTGACGGGAGTCACCGGGGAGCTGTTTTTT.

This clonotype was seen repeatedly, ten times or more. The rearrangement joins TRBV20-1 to TRBJ2-1; D ambiguous. V lost 3 bases to trimming and J lost 3 bases, with 6 bases between them. This CDR3 is 12 amino acids long. Germline loops: CDR1 DFQATT, CDR2 SNEGSKA (reference sequence). The chain's CDR3 is CSARPIYNEQFF. The CDR3 nucleotides read TGCAGTGCTAGGCCAATCTACAATGAGCAGTTCTTC.

This clonotype was counted ten times or more. The chain carries TRBV5-1 and TRBJ1-4; possibly TRBD1 for D (6 bases). Trimming shortened V by 1 base and J by 7 bases, and 17 bases separated the two germline ends. The CDR3 consists of 16 residues. Per the germline V gene, CDR1 is SGHRS and CDR2 is YFSETQ. This chain's CDR3 is CASSLRGSRGAEKLFF. The CDR3 DNA follows: TGCGCCAGCAGCTTGAGAGGCAGCAGGGGCGCTGAAAAACTGTTTTTT.

This clonotype was detected ten times or more. The rearrangement joins TRBV7-6 to TRBJ2-5, with D unresolved. Trimming took 1 base from V and 0 from J, leaving 12 bases between them. The CDR3 sequence is 16 residues long. CDR1 is SGHVS, CDR2 FNYEAQ, per germline. The DNA of the CDR3 is TGTGCCAGCAGCTTAGTGATAGGTGGGCACCAAGAGACCCAGTACTTC. It yields the protein CASSLVIGGHQETQYF.

In this sample, this clonotype turned up a few times. This rearrangement joins TRBV12-3 or TRBV12-4 to TRBJ2-1; no reliable D call. V dropped 2 bases and J dropped 0 bases, with 5 bases sitting between them. The CDR3 consists of 14 residues. In DNA, the CDR3 is TGTGCCAGCAGTTTAAATCCCTCCTACAATGAGCAGTTCTTC. Amino acid sequence: CASSLNPSYNEQFF.

This clonotype has a count of ten or more. The junction and the germline gene differ at one end; a read error may be behind it. The chain uses TRBV28 and TRBJ2-1; D not resolved. CDR3 length: 13 amino acids. The V gene's germline CDR1 is MDHEN and CDR2 SYDVKM. The CDR3 spells CASSLNPSRERFF. The DNA for the CDR3 is TGTGCCAGCAGTTTAAACCCCTCACGAGAGCGGTTCTTC.

This clonotype was detected ten times or more. The chain carries TRBV6-5 and TRBJ2-1; possible D gene TRBD1, 5 bases. V shed 3 bases and J shed 7 bases, with 10 bases lying between them. The germline V gene has CDR1 MNHEY and CDR2 SVGAGI. The CDR3 is 13 amino acids. The CDR3 DNA is TGTGCCAGCAGTTATTCTAGGGGAAATGAGCAGTTCTTC. It codes for CASSYSRGNEQFF.

This clonotype was seen at least ten times. This chain links TRBV20-1 with TRBJ2-1; a possible D gene is TRBD1 (5 bases). Germline V CDR1 and CDR2: DFQATT, SNEGSKA (reference sequence). CDR3 size: 16 residues. Deletions cut 3 bases from V and 4 bases from J, with 19 bases between. For the CDR3, the DNA is TGCAGTGCTAGCCCCAACAGGTTTGGGGCTTACAATGAGCAGTTCTTC. Encoded protein: CSASPNRFGAYNEQFF.

Points on this clonotype: A much larger clone lies one base from this, so it may be a read error. The chain links TRBV9 to TRBJ2-1, with TRBD2 identical over 12 bases. Looked up from germline, CDR1 is SGDLS and CDR2 is YYNGEE. This CDR3 is built from 16 residues. V was pared by 0 bases and J by 12 bases, with 10 bases of the junction left unmatched. CDR3 sequence (DNA): TGTGCCAGCAGCGTAGGCGGGATGACTAGCGGGAGTGGGCAGTTCTTC. This sequence encodes CASSVGGMTSGSGQFF.

This clonotype was detected many times. This CDR3 is CASSPGDYGYTF. DNA of the CDR3: TGCGCCAGCAGTCCGGGGGATTATGGCTACACCTTC. J is TRBJ1-2 and V is TRBV5-1; tentative D call: TRBD1 (5 bases). The CDR3 has 12 residues. The germline V and J ends were trimmed by 5 bases and 5 bases, with 10 bases remaining between them. Germline CDR1 and CDR2: SGHRS and YFSETQ.

This clonotype was observed at least ten times. V gene TRBV24-1 combines with J gene TRBJ2-7; possibly TRBD1 or TRBD2 for D (5 bases each). V lost 0 bases and J 3 bases, leaving 14 bases between the germline ends. CDR1 KGHDR and CDR2 SFDVKD come from the germline V gene. This CDR3 has 16 amino acids. The CDR3, as DNA: TGTGCCACCAGTGATTTGCGGGACCCTCCGAGCTACGAGCAGTACTTC. This translates into CATSDLRDPPSYEQYF.

This clonotype was seen repeatedly, ten times or more. The chain links TRBV7-3 to TRBJ1-2; the match to TRBD1 covers 8 bases. Germline V CDR1 and CDR2: SGHTA, FQGTGA. Trimming cost V 5 bases and J 6 bases; bases outside gene matches: 20. The CDR3 loop spans 18 amino acids. Here the CDR3 DNA reads TGTGCCAGCAGCGCCCACGGACAGGGTTTAGGCGGTGGAGATGGCTACACCTTC. Translation gives CASSAHGQGLGGGDGYTF. The whole variable domain, filled in from reference TRBV7-3 and TRBJ1-2, reads GAGVSQTPSNKVTEKGKYVELRCDPISGHTALYWYRQSLGQGPEFLIYFQGTGAADDSGLPNDRFFAVRPEGSVSTLKIQRTERGDSAVYLCASSAHGQGLGGGDGYTFGSGTRLTVV.

This clonotype was picked up many times. The chain employs TRBV10-3 and TRBJ1-6; 10 nucleotides line up with TRBD1. The V gene end was trimmed by 6 bases and the J gene end by 7 bases; junction bases not matched to a gene: 3. CDR1 and CDR2 (germline): ENHRY, SYGVKD. The CDR3 consists of 14 residues. For the CDR3, the DNA is TGTGCCATCAGCTGGGACAGGGGAAATTCACCCCTCCACTTT. Protein sequence: CAISWDRGNSPLHF.